A selection of T cell receptor beta chains follows, all from one sample in a study of CD8+ T cells in alopecia areata. Repertoires were generated with immunoSEQ multiplex PCR, while TCRdb's copy carries only in-frame clones and drops some. This sample has over 150,000 clones, with 50% to 70% found just once. Sequencing was performed on CD4+ T cells sorted from blood, taken at week 0. These receptors were collected from a human donor with alopecia areata. Each CDR3 is given with its conserved first and last residue. A D gene is named only where the DNA matches it firmly. Clone size is shown for a subset of rows, as once, few, many or a class of expanded clone.

V gene	D gene	clone size	J gene	CDR3 DNA	CDR3 protein
TRBV30	.	.	TRBJ1-2	TGTGCCTGGAGCCTGGGGGAACCCTATGGCTACACCTTC	CAWSLGEPYGYTF
TRBV18	.	.	TRBJ2-3	TGTGCCAGCTCACCAGGTGGCAGGGACACAGATACGCAGTATTTT	CASSPGGRDTDTQYF
TRBV29-1	.	.	TRBJ2-3	TGCAGCGTTGAGGCCGGGGTCACAGATACGCAGTATTTT	CSVEAGVTDTQYF
TRBV6-1	.	few	TRBJ1-5	TGTGCCACAGGGGAGGGTAGAAATCAGCCCCAGCATTTT	CATGEGRNQPQHF
TRBV30	.	.	TRBJ1-1	TGTGCCTGGAGGCCCCCTGGGACCATGAACACTGAAGCTTTCTTT	CAWRPPGTMNTEAFF
TRBV9	TRBD2	.	TRBJ2-7	TGTGCCAGCAGCGTAGGTGATAGCGGGGGCCCCTACGAGCAGTACTTC	CASSVGDSGGPYEQYF
TRBV7-6	.	.	TRBJ1-1	TGTGCCAGCAGCTTGGTCGGGAGATCCGGCACTGAAGCTTTCTTT	CASSLVGRSGTEAFF
TRBV9	.	.	TRBJ2-5	TGTGCCAGCAGCTCGACACCGGGGAGGGAGACCCAGTACTTC	CASSSTPGRETQYF
TRBV7-2	.	.	TRBJ1-4	TGTGCCAGCAGACGGACACCAACTAATGAAAAACTGTTTTTT	CASRRTPTNEKLFF
TRBV18	.	.	TRBJ2-7	TGTGCCAGCTCACCACGCCCGGTCAACCGGGGGTTCTACGAGCAGTACTTC	CASSPRPVNRGFYEQYF
TRBV5-1	.	.	TRBJ1-5	TGCGCCAGCAGCTTGGGGCAACAGGAGAATCAGCCCCAGCATTTT	CASSLGQQENQPQHF
TRBV29-1	.	.	TRBJ1-1	TGCAGCGTTGCTGTGTGGGTGAACACTGAAGCTTTCTTT	CSVAVWVNTEAFF
TRBV30	TRBD1	.	TRBJ1-1	TGTGCCTGGAACAGGGGTGACACTGAAGCTTTCTTT	CAWNRGDTEAFF